The clone carrying this T cell receptor beta chain was counted only a few times. Its antigen is still unknown. The data were obtained in a study of blood T cells in healthy people across ages. Total RNA extracted from each sample amounted to at least 5 micrograms. Points from the study as a whole: Age brought a roughly linear fall in TCR beta diversity measured per million T cells.

This CDR3 contains 16 residues. V lost 1 base to trimming and J lost 2 bases; unmatched junction nucleotides: 7. The germline V gene encodes CDR1 DFQATT and CDR2 SNEGSKA (reference sequence). Alongside a J-beta primer mix, a sample-barcoded 5' primer served in a second PCR lasting about 7 to 12 cycles. Every single cDNA molecule received a tag from a template-switch adaptor with 12 random nucleotides. TCRdb reprocessed the 5' RACE reads via MiXCR and lists one record per CDR3 protein. The data show more than 600,000 distinct CDR3 sequences, with roughly 25% seen just once and roughly 9% held by the top ten. This sample was shared with a second study, whose subject was T cells of mothers and their children.

Sequenced material: blood. The rearrangement joins TRBV20-1 to TRBJ2-2, with TRBD1 identical over 7 bases. The clonotype comes from a boy under 18 in good health. CDR3 sequence (DNA): TGCAGTGCTAGAGTGACGAAAGGGGGCAACACCGGGGAGCTGTTTTTT. Its translation is CSARVTKGGNTGELFF.